Each of the 16 T cell receptor beta chains below was sequenced from the same sample in a study of STAT3 mutations in large granular lymphocyte leukemia. General study results and limits: Every T-LGLL patient had at least one immunodominant TCRbeta clonotype.

Their recognized antigens are unknown. This table comes from immunoSEQ multiplex PCR, and its TCRdb copy is limited to in-frame clones, with some not included. The repertoire holds more than 25,000 clones, with around three quarters as singletons. The sequenced material came from peripheral blood mononuclear cells. The source of these receptors is a woman in her forties or fifties with T-cell large granular lymphocyte leukemia. Some clones in this sample may be carry-over from other donors' samples.

This clone was counted between two and nine times. This chain connects TRBV2 to TRBJ2-1; D might be TRBD2 (7 bases). Germline CDR1 SNHLY, CDR2 FYNNEI. V was trimmed by 7 bases and J by 9 bases, leaving 16 bases between them. This CDR3 is built from 13 residues. CDR3 DNA: TGTGCCAGCAATAAGGGGGGGACGGGTGAGCAGTTCTTC. This codes for CASNKGGTGEQFF.

The chain joins TRBV29-1 to TRBJ1-1; 11 bases fit TRBD1. The junction had 6 bases not matched to a gene; V was cut back by 0 bases and J by 3 bases. The CDR3 is 16 residues long. CDR1 is SQVTM, CDR2 ANQGSEA, per germline. The CDR3 sequence is CSVEEWTGGLDTEAFF. Written as DNA, the CDR3 is TGCAGCGTTGAAGAATGGACAGGGGGCTTGGACACTGAAGCTTTCTTT.

This clone has a handful of counts. The genes are TRBV27 and TRBJ1-2; TRBD1 matches at 7 bases. Unmatched junction bases numbered 7, after V lost 6 bases and J lost 0 bases. This CDR3 has 15 residues. Germline CDR1 and CDR2: MNHEY and SMNVEV (reference sequence). CDR3 nucleotide sequence: TGTGCCAGCAGGGGGACAGCGAAGTCTAACTATGGCTACACCTTC. It specifies CASRGTAKSNYGYTF.

V gene TRBV4-3 combines with J gene TRBJ1-4; tentative D call: TRBD1 (6 bases). CDR1 is LGHNA and CDR2 is YSLEER in the germline V gene. The CDR3 runs to 15 residues. Trimming stripped 5 bases from V and 7 bases from J, with 17 bases between. CDR3 region: CASSAHSGQFEKLFF. The CDR3 DNA follows: TGCGCCAGCAGCGCCCACTCGGGACAATTTGAAAAACTGTTTTTT.

The chain joins TRBV2 to TRBJ1-2; a possible D gene is TRBD1 (5 bases). This CDR3 has 16 residues. From germline, CDR1 is SNHLY and CDR2 FYNNEI. Between the trimmed V and J ends, which lost 6 bases and 7 bases, there was a span of 24 bases. DNA of the CDR3: TGTGCCAGCAGGTCAGAAGGATCAGGGCGTGTGGGTGGCTACACCTTC. Translating it yields CASRSEGSGRVGGYTF. Full variable domain (missing parts from reference TRBV2 and TRBJ1-2): EPEVTQTPSHQVTQMGQEVILRCVPISNHLYFYWYRQILGQKVEFLVSFYNNEISEKSEIFDDQFSVERPDGSNFTLKIRSTKLEDSAMYFCASRSEGSGRVGGYTFGSGTRLTVV.

This clone was seen a handful of times. The chain has TRBV28 and TRBJ1-5; D gene uncertain. Germline V lookup: CDR1 MDHEN, CDR2 SYDVKM. The CDR3 sequence is 15 residues long. The V and J ends lost 6 bases and 0 bases respectively, with 12 bases between them. CDR3 residues: CASRGGVSSNQPQHF. For the CDR3, the DNA is TGTGCCAGCAGAGGCGGGGTGAGTAGCAATCAGCCCCAGCATTTT.

The V call is TRBV5-8, the J call TRBJ2-5; D may be TRBD1 (6 bases). Trimming stripped 4 bases from V and 1 base from J, with 14 bases between. The germline V gene has CDR1 SGHTS and CDR2 YDEGEE. The CDR3 is 15 residues long. CDR3 residues: CASSTGDNGQETQYF. The CDR3, as DNA: TGTGCCAGCAGCACTGGGGACAACGGCCAAGAGACCCAGTACTTC.

This clone occurred once. The chain has TRBV5-4 and TRBJ2-7, with D possibly being TRBD2 (6 bases). The CDR3 is 14 residues long. Trimming pared 4 bases from V and 6 bases from J, leaving 17 bases between. CDR1 and CDR2 from the germline V gene are SGHNT and YYREEE (reference sequence). The DNA for the CDR3 is TGTGCCAGCAGCACCGACCCGGGAGTGGGCGAGCAGTACTTC. This translates into CASSTDPGVGEQYF. The full variable domain, in which reference TRBV5-4 and TRBJ2-7 provide the parts outside the CDR3, is ETGVTQSPTHLIKTRGQQVTLRCSSQSGHNTVSWYQQALGQGPQFIFQYYREEENGRGNFPPRFSGLQFPNYSSELNVNALELDDSALYLCASSTDPGVGEQYFGPGTRLTVT.

The rearrangement uses TRBV18 and TRBJ2-2; D remains ambiguous. Per germline, CDR1 KGHSH and CDR2 LQKENI. Trimming took off 1 base at V and 0 bases at J, with 9 bases between the two ends. The CDR3 is 16 amino acids. The CDR3 spells CASSPQTTPNTGELFF. CDR3 in DNA: TGTGCCAGCTCACCACAAACCACACCGAACACCGGGGAGCTGTTTTTT. Supplemented by reference TRBV18 and TRBJ2-2, the full variable domain reads NAGVMQNPRHLVRRRGQEARLRCSPMKGHSHVYWYRQLPEEGLKFMVYLQKENIIDESGMPKERFSAEFPKEGPSILRIQQVVRGDSAAYFCASSPQTTPNTGELFFGEGSRLTVL.

This clone occurred once. The chain combines TRBV5-4 with TRBJ2-5; TRBD2 might be the D (6 bases). Looked up from germline, CDR1 is SGHNT and CDR2 is YYREEE (reference sequence). The ends were cut back, 6 bases at V and 5 bases at J, with 14 bases in the middle. The CDR3 has 13 residues. The CDR3 coding sequence is TGTGCCAGCACCTCCTCCGGGGGTGAGACCCAGTACTTC. Amino acid sequence: CASTSSGGETQYF.

This clone was observed a handful of times. This rearrangement joins TRBV28 to TRBJ1-5; D is unresolved. CDR3 size: 11 residues. From germline, CDR1 is MDHEN and CDR2 SYDVKM. The V end was cut by 5 bases, the J end by 3 bases, with 2 bases between. CDR3 region: CASSNNQPQHF. The CDR3 DNA follows: TGTGCCAGCAGTAACAATCAGCCCCAGCATTTT.

The chain has TRBV4-3 and TRBJ2-3; 8 bases map to TRBD2. Trimming cost V 1 base and J 13 bases; bases outside gene matches: 10. The CDR3 sequence is 14 residues long. Germline lookup yields CDR1 LGHNA and CDR2 YSLEER. CDR3 DNA sequence: TGCGCCAGCAGCCAAGGAGCGGATAGCGGGACGAAGTATTTT. This gives the protein CASSQGADSGTKYF.

The genes are TRBV11-2 and TRBJ2-1; TRBD1 might be the D (6 bases). Per the germline V gene, CDR1 is SGHAT and CDR2 is FQNNGV. Trimming stripped 3 bases from V and 8 bases from J, with 14 bases between. The CDR3 loop spans 14 amino acids. The CDR3 DNA follows: TGTGCCAGCAGCTTGGTCCAGGGGCGCTATGAGCAGTTCTTC. Translation gives CASSLVQGRYEQFF.

The chain joins TRBV30 to TRBJ1-5, with D possibly matching TRBD1 (5 bases). V lost 5 bases to trimming and J lost 4 bases, with 6 bases between them. The CDR3 extends over 11 amino acids. Germline V gene lookup returns CDR1 GTSNPN and CDR2 SVGIG (reference sequence). The CDR3 protein is CAWGGNQPQHF. CDR3 DNA: TGTGCCTGGGGGGGGAATCAGCCCCAGCATTTT. Drawing the rest from reference TRBV30 and TRBJ1-5, the complete variable domain is SQTIHQWPATLVQPVGSPLSLECTVEGTSNPNLYWYRQAAGRGLQLLFYSVGIGQISSEVPQNLSASRPQDRQFILSSKKLLLSDSGFYLCAWGGNQPQHFGDGTRLSIL.

V gene TRBV5-1 combines with J gene TRBJ2-7; TRBD2 is a possible D gene (6 bases). The CDR3 is made up of 15 amino acids. The germline V gene has CDR1 SGHRS and CDR2 YFSETQ. Trimming removed 3 bases at V and 1 base at J, with 14 bases between. The chain's CDR3 is CASSSDYYPSYEQYF. The CDR3 DNA sequence: TGCGCCAGCAGCTCGGACTACTATCCTTCCTACGAGCAGTACTTC.

V gene TRBV4-3 combines with J gene TRBJ1-4; weak D call: TRBD1 (5 bases). The V end lost 0 bases, the J end lost 7 bases, and 15 bases lay between the germline ends. In germline, CDR1 is LGHNA, CDR2 YSLEER. There are 16 residues in the CDR3. Written as DNA, the CDR3 is TGCGCCAGCAGCCAAGAGAAAGGTGCAGGGTCTGAAAAACTGTTTTTT. Encoded protein: CASSQEKGAGSEKLFF.